One sample yielded the 18 T cell receptor beta chains listed below, sequenced in a study of T cell responses to AZD1222 COVID-19 vaccine (dated by TCRdb to the early 2020s). The library was generated by the immunoSEQ multiplex PCR assay. TCRdb carries this immuneACCESS record with in-frame sequences only. Its versions omit some clonotypes, under half of them owing to an unresolved V gene in the studies checked, with the rest unexplained. This sample lists 180,000 or so clones; roughly nine tenths were detected once. The ten largest account for 1.5% to 2% of the sample. The label giving this sample's time point can be read as: baseline before first vaccination. The sample here was peripheral blood, taken on day 0 of AZD1222 vaccination. These receptors originate from an adult in good health.

The rearrangement joins TRBV5-4 to TRBJ2-3; 13 positions match TRBD2. CDR1 and CDR2 from the germline V gene are SGHNT and YYREEE (reference sequence). The J segment lost 2 bases and the V segment lost 5 bases, leaving 11 bases of the junction unmatched. This CDR3 is 18 amino acids long. In nucleotides, the CDR3 is TGTGCCAGCAGGTCCGGGACTAGCGGGACCTCTGACACAGATACGCAGTATTTT. This sequence encodes CASRSGTSGTSDTDTQYF. The full variable domain, rest sourced from reference TRBV5-4 and TRBJ2-3, is ETGVTQSPTHLIKTRGQQVTLRCSSQSGHNTVSWYQQALGQGPQFIFQYYREEENGRGNFPPRFSGLQFPNYSSELNVNALELDDSALYLCASRSGTSGTSDTDTQYFGPGTRLTVL.

V gene TRBV7-3 combines with J gene TRBJ1-1; possible D gene TRBD1, 6 bases. CDR1 SGHTA and CDR2 FQGTGA come from the germline V gene. The CDR3 covers 13 residues. V lost 5 bases, J lost 8 bases, and 15 bases lay in between. The CDR3 loop is CASSPRGPNEAFF. Here the CDR3 DNA reads TGTGCCAGCAGCCCCAGGGGACCCAACGAAGCTTTCTTT.

The chain is built from TRBV28 and TRBJ2-1; 7 bases match TRBD2. CDR1 and CDR2 from the germline V gene are MDHEN and SYDVKM. The CDR3 is 15 amino acids. Unmatched junction bases numbered 6, after V lost 6 bases and J lost 1 base. CDR3 in DNA: TGTGCCAGCAGATTAGCGGGCCCTTCCTACAATGAGCAGTTCTTC. It translates to CASRLAGPSYNEQFF. The whole variable domain, filled in from reference TRBV28 and TRBJ2-1, reads DVKVTQSSRYLVKRTGEKVFLECVQDMDHENMFWYRQDPGLGLRLIYFSYDVKMKEKGDIPEGYSVSREKKERFSLILESASTNQTSMYLCASRLAGPSYNEQFFGPGTRLTVL.

V gene TRBV3-1 (or the pseudogene TRBV3-2) combines with J gene TRBJ1-1; D gene uncertain. V was clipped by 3 bases and J by 6 bases, with 5 bases between them. CDR3 length equals 11 residues. CDR1 and CDR2 from the germline V gene are LGHDT and YNNKEL (reference sequence). The DNA of the CDR3 is TGTGCCAGCAGCCACAGTGCTGAAGCTTTCTTT. Its translation is CASSHSAEAFF.

J is TRBJ1-2 and V is TRBV18; 11 positions match TRBD1. J was trimmed by 8 bases and V by 2 bases; bases with no gene match: 7. Germline assignment: CDR1 KGHSH and CDR2 LQKENI. The CDR3 totals 15 residues. The CDR3 sequence is CASSPGQGALEGYTF. The CDR3 region has the DNA TGTGCCAGCTCACCAGGACAGGGGGCTTTGGAAGGCTACACCTTC.

This chain uses TRBV12-3 or TRBV12-4 with TRBJ2-2, with D hard to call. The CDR3 has 13 amino acids. Between the trimmed V and J ends, which lost 2 bases and 3 bases, there was a span of 4 bases. The CDR3 bases are TGTGCCAGCAGTTTACAAGACACCGGGGAGCTGTTTTTT. It encodes CASSLQDTGELFF.

The rearrangement joins TRBV5-8 to TRBJ2-5, with D perhaps TRBD2 (5 bases). The CDR3 runs 16 residues. Per the germline V gene, CDR1 is SGHTS and CDR2 is YDEGEE. The V gene lost 4 bases and the J gene lost 5 bases, with 21 bases spanning the gap. The CDR3, as DNA: TGTGCCAGCAGCATGCCCCTCGCCACGGGATCGGAGACCCAGTACTTC. Translated, it gives CASSMPLATGSETQYF.

V is TRBV7-2 and J is TRBJ2-1; TRBD1 or TRBD2 may be the D gene (6 bases each). The CDR3 length is 14 residues. The germline CDR1 and CDR2 sequences are SGHTA and FQGNSA. V lost 7 bases and J 10 bases, leaving 20 bases between the germline ends. The DNA of the CDR3 is TGTGCCAGCACCCCTAGTTGGGGGGCCAAAGAGCAGTTCTTC. Amino acids: CASTPSWGAKEQFF.

This clone was seen once. The J gene is TRBJ2-1, the V gene TRBV5-1, with D possibly being TRBD1 (6 bases). This CDR3 is built from 15 residues. The germline V gene encodes CDR1 SGHRS and CDR2 YFSETQ. Trimming took off 0 bases at V and 10 bases at J, with 17 bases between the two ends. In DNA, the CDR3 is TGCGCCAGCAGCTTGGATGGACAGTGGAATGTCGAGCAGTTCTTC. It encodes CASSLDGQWNVEQFF.

This clone was seen just once. The chain recombines TRBV4-3 with TRBJ1-2; 9 bases match TRBD1. The CDR3 is made up of 16 amino acids. The germline V gene has CDR1 LGHNA and CDR2 YSLEER. The trim removed 3 bases at V and 3 bases at J, leaving 8 bases unmatched. In nucleotides, the CDR3 is TGCGCCAGCAGCCACGAGGGGACAGGGTTGGACTATGGCTACACCTTC. Its translation is CASSHEGTGLDYGYTF.

The gene calls are TRBV7-8 and TRBJ2-1; possibly TRBD1 for D (6 bases). Germline CDR1 and CDR2: SGHVS and FQNEAQ. The CDR3 is made up of 15 amino acids. Trimming took 6 bases from V and 5 from J, leaving 17 bases between them. CDR3 bases: TGTGCCAGCAGACCTCCGGGGACACCCAACAATGAGCAGTTCTTC. Residues: CASRPPGTPNNEQFF.

This clone was observed once. The rearrangement links TRBV10-3 to TRBJ1-3, with no clear D. CDR1 is ENHRY, CDR2 SYGVKD, per germline. The CDR3 has 14 amino acids. The V end was cut by 4 bases, the J end by 0 bases, with 7 bases between. Here the CDR3 reads CAISAEFSGNTIYF. CDR3 DNA: TGTGCCATCAGTGCGGAATTCTCTGGAAACACCATATATTTT.

The J gene is TRBJ1-2, the V gene TRBV20-1; D is undetermined. Trimming took off 7 bases at V and 8 bases at J, with 14 bases between the two ends. Germline CDR1 and CDR2: DFQATT and SNEGSKA (reference sequence). There are 11 residues in the CDR3. CDR3 DNA sequence: TGCAGTGGGCCTGGTTGGGGAGGCTACACCTTC. It yields the protein CSGPGWGGYTF.

This rearrangement joins TRBV30 to TRBJ1-2; tentative D call: TRBD1 (5 bases). The germline V gene has CDR1 GTSNPN and CDR2 SVGIG (reference sequence). The CDR3 consists of 13 residues. The V and J ends lost 8 bases and 4 bases respectively, with 17 bases between them. This CDR3 is CAARRDGPYGYTF. CDR3 bases: TGTGCCGCCCGCCGGGACGGACCCTATGGCTACACCTTC.

The chain is built from TRBV28 and TRBJ1-1; no clear D gene. The CDR3 contains 14 residues. Per germline, CDR1 MDHEN and CDR2 SYDVKM. V lost 6 bases to trimming and J lost 1 base, with 12 bases between them. CDR3 sequence: CASRFQAANTEAFF. The CDR3 coding sequence is TGTGCCAGCAGATTCCAGGCCGCGAACACTGAAGCTTTCTTT. Together with reference TRBV28 and TRBJ1-1, the CDR3 gives the full variable domain: DVKVTQSSRYLVKRTGEKVFLECVQDMDHENMFWYRQDPGLGLRLIYFSYDVKMKEKGDIPEGYSVSREKKERFSLILESASTNQTSMYLCASRFQAANTEAFFGQGTRLTVV.

This chain links TRBV3-1 (or the pseudogene TRBV3-2) with TRBJ2-7; TRBD2 agrees at 8 bases. Germline loops: CDR1 LGHDT, CDR2 YNNKEL (reference sequence). The CDR3 loop spans 18 amino acids. Trimming at V came to 6 bases and at J to 2 bases, leaving 18 bases not matched to a gene. The CDR3 region is CASSRTPSGQALAYEQYF. For the CDR3, the DNA is TGTGCCAGCAGTCGCACACCTAGCGGGCAAGCCCTTGCCTACGAGCAGTACTTC.

This rearrangement joins TRBV6-2 or TRBV6-3 to TRBJ1-1; TRBD1 is a possible D gene (5 bases). This CDR3 spans 15 amino acids. Trimming pared 2 bases from V and 4 bases from J, leaving 14 bases between. CDR1 and CDR2 (germline): MNHEY, SVGEGT. DNA for the CDR3: TGTGCCAGCAGTTACCGGGCGGGGCTGGGCACTGAAGCTTTCTTT. It is translated as CASSYRAGLGTEAFF.

The chain carries TRBV4-2 and TRBJ2-7; 11 nucleotides line up with TRBD2. J gave up 8 bases and V 0 bases, and 15 bases lay outside the gene matches. The CDR3 covers 18 residues. CDR1 LGHNA and CDR2 YNFKEQ come from the germline V gene. The CDR3 sequence is CASSQEDLGTSGPGQQYF. CDR3 in DNA: TGTGCCAGCAGCCAAGAGGACCTAGGGACTAGCGGACCAGGACAGCAGTACTTC.